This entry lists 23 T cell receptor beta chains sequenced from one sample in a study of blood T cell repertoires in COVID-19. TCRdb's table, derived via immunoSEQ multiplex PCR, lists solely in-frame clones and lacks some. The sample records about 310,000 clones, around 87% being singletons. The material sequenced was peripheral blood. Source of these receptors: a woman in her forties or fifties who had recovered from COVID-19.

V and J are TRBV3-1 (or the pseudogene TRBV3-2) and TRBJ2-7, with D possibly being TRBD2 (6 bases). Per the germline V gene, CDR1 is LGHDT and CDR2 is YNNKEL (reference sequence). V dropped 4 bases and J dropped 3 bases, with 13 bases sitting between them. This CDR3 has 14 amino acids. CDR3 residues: CASSRDTGVYEQYF. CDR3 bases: TGTGCCAGCAGCCGTGATACGGGAGTCTACGAGCAGTACTTC.

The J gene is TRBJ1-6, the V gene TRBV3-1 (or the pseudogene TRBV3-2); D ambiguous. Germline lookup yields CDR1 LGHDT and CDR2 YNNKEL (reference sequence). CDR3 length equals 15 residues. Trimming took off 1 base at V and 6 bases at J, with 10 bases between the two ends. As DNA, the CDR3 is TGTGCCAGCAGCCAAGTACCAGGCCTTAATTCACCCCTCCACTTT. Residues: CASSQVPGLNSPLHF.

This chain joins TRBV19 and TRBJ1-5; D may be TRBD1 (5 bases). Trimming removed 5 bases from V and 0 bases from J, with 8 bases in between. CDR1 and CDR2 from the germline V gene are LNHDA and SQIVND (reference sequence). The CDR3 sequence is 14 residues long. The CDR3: CASSFRDSNQPQHF. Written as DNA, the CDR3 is TGTGCCAGTAGTTTCAGGGATAGCAATCAGCCCCAGCATTTT.

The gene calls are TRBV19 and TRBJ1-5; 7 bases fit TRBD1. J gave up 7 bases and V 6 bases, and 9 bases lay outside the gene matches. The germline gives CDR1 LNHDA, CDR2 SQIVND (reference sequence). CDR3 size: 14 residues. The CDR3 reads CASRNTGDIQPQHF. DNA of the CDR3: TGTGCCAGTAGAAACACAGGGGATATCCAGCCCCAGCATTTT.

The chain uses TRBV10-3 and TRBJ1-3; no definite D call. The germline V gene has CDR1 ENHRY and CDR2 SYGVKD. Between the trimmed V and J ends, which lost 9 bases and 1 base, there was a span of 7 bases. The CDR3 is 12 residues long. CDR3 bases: TGTGCCATTTGGGAGTCTGGAAACACCATATATTTT. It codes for CAIWESGNTIYF.

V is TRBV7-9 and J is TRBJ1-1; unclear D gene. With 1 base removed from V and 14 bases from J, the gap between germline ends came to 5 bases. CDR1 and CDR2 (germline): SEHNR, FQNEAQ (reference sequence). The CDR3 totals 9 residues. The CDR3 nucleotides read TGTGCCAGCAGCTTAGGTGCGTTCTTT. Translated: CASSLGAFF.

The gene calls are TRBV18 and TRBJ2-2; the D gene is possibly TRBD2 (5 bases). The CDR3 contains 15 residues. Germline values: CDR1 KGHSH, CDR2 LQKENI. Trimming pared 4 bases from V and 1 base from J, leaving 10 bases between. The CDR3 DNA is TGTGCCAGCTCACTTGGGCGGGTGAACACCGGGGAGCTGTTTTTT. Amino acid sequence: CASSLGRVNTGELFF.

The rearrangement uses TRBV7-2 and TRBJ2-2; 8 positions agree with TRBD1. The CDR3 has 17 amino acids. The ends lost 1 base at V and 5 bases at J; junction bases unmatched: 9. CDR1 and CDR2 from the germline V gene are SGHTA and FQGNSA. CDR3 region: CASSLDIRQGTTGELFF. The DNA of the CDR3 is TGTGCCAGCAGCTTAGACATCAGACAGGGGACGACCGGGGAGCTGTTTTTT.

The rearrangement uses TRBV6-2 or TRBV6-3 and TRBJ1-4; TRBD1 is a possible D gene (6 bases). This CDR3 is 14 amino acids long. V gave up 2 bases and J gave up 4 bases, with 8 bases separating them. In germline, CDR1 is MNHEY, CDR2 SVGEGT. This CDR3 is CASSYGTNNEKLFF. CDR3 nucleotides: TGTGCCAGCAGTTACGGGACAAATAATGAAAAACTGTTTTTT.

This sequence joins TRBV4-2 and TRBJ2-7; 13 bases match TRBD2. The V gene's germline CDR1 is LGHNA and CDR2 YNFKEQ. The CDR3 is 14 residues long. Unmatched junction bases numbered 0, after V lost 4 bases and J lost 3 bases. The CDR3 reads CASSRTSGSYEQYF. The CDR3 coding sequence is TGTGCCAGCAGCCGGACTAGCGGGAGCTACGAGCAGTACTTC.

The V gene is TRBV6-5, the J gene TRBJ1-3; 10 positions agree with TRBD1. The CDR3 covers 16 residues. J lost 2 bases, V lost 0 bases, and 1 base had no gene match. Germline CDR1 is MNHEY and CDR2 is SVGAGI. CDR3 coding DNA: TGTGCCAGCAGTTACTCCGGGACAGGGGCTGGAAACACCATATATTTT. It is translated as CASSYSGTGAGNTIYF.

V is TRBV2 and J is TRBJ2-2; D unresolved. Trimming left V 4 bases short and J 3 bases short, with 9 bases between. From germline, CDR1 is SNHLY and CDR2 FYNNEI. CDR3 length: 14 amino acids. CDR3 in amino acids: CASSVDGDTGELFF. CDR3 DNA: TGTGCCAGCAGTGTAGACGGAGACACCGGGGAGCTGTTTTTT.

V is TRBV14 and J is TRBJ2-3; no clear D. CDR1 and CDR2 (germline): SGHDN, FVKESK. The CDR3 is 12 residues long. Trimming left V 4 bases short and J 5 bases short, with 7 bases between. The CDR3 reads CASSPTRDTQYF. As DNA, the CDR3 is TGTGCCAGCAGCCCCACAAGAGATACGCAGTATTTT.

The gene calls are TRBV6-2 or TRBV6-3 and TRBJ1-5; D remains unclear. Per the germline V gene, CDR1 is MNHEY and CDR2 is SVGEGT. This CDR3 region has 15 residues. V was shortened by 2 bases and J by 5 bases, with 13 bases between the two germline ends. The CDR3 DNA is TGTGCCAGCAGTTACACACGGGTTGCGTATCAGCCCCAGCATTTT. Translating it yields CASSYTRVAYQPQHF.

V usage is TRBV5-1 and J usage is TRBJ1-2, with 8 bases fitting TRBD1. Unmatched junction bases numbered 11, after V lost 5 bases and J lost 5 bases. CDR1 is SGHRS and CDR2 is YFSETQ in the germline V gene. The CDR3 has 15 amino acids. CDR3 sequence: CASRTGTGSSYGYTF. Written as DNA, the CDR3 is TGCGCCAGCAGGACCGGGACAGGAAGTTCTTATGGCTACACCTTC.

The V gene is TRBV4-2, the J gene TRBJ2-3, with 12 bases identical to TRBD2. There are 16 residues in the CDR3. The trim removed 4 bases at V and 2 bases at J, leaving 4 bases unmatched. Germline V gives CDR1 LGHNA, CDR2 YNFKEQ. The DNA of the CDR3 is TGTGCCAGCAGCCTAAGACTAGCGGGAGACACAGATACGCAGTATTTT. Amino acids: CASSLRLAGDTDTQYF.

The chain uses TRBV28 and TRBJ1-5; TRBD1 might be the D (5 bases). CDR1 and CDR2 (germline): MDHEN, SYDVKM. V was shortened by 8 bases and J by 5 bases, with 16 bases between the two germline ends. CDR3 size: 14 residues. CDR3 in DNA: TGTGCCAGCGGAACAGGATCCTTCCATCAGCCCCAGCATTTT. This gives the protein CASGTGSFHQPQHF.

CDR3: CASSLGGLAPFYEQYF. DNA for the CDR3: TGTGCCAGCAGCTTGGGGGGACTAGCGCCTTTCTACGAGCAGTACTTC. The chain uses TRBV5-6 and TRBJ2-7, with 10 bases fitting TRBD2. Germline lookup yields CDR1 SGHDT and CDR2 YYEEEE. Trimming removed 0 bases from V and 3 bases from J; junction bases left unmatched: 6. This CDR3 region has 16 residues.

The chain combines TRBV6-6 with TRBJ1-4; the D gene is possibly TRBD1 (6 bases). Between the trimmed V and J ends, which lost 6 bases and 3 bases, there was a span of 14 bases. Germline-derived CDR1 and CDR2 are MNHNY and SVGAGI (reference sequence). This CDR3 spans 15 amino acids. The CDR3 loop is CASRSTGSSNEKLFF. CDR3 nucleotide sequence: TGTGCCAGCAGGAGTACAGGGTCCTCTAATGAAAAACTGTTTTTT.

The CDR3 here is CASSLPGQPTGELFF. DNA of the CDR3: TGTGCCAGCAGCTTGCCGGGACAGCCCACCGGGGAGCTGTTTTTT. The V gene is TRBV5-4, the J gene TRBJ2-2, with 7 bases aligning to TRBD1. In germline, CDR1 is SGHNT, CDR2 YYREEE (reference sequence). The CDR3 extends over 15 amino acids. Trimming cost V 1 base and J 4 bases; bases outside gene matches: 4.

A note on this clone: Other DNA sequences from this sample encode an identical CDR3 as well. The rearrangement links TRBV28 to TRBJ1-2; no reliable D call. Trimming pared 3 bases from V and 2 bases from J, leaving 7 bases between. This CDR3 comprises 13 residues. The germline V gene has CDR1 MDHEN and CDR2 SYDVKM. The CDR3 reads CASSFGQNYGYTF. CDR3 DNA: TGTGCCAGCAGTTTTGGGCAGAACTATGGCTACACCTTC.

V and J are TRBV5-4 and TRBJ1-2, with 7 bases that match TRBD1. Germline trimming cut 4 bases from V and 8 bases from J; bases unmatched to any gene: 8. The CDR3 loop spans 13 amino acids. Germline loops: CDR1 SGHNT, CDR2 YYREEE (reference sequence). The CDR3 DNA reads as TGTGCCAGCAGCGGCAGGGGGGTGCGGGGCTACACCTTC. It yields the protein CASSGRGVRGYTF. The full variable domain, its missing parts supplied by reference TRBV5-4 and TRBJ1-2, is ETGVTQSPTHLIKTRGQQVTLRCSSQSGHNTVSWYQQALGQGPQFIFQYYREEENGRGNFPPRFSGLQFPNYSSELNVNALELDDSALYLCASSGRGVRGYTFGSGTRLTVV.

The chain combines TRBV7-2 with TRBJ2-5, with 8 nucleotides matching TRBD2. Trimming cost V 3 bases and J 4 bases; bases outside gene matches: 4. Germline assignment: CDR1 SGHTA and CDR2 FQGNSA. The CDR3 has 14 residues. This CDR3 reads CASSFGTRLETQYF. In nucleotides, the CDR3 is TGTGCCAGCAGCTTTGGGACTAGATTAGAGACCCAGTACTTC.